These T cell receptor beta chains were read from a single sample in a study of shared clonotypes between healthy human individuals. Generated by immunoSEQ multiplex PCR, the TCRdb table keeps only in-frame clones and is missing some. Here the sample spans 500,000 to 550,000 clones, roughly 95% being singletons. The sample was naive CD4+ T cells sorted from blood. All receptors derive from a woman in her 30s in good health. CDR3s include the opening cysteine and the closing phenylalanine or tryptophan. The order of the fields is V gene, D gene, clone size, J gene, CDR3 protein, CDR3 DNA. The D gene is left open where the match is weak. Rows give clone size only sometimes, using once, few, many, or a class for an expanded clone.

v_call: TRBV30; d_call: -; clone_size: -; j_call: TRBJ1-4; cdr3_aa: CAWRASEKLFF; cdr3_nt: TGTGCCTGGAGGGCTAGTGAAAAACTGTTTTTT
v_call: TRBV19; d_call: -; clone_size: -; j_call: TRBJ2-3; cdr3_aa: CASSRGLSGSTDTQYF; cdr3_nt: TGTGCCAGTAGTAGGGGCCTGAGCGGAAGCACAGATACGCAGTATTTT
v_call: TRBV28; d_call: -; clone_size: -; j_call: TRBJ1-1; cdr3_aa: CASSPGFAAFF; cdr3_nt: TGTGCCAGCAGTCCAGGGTTCGCAGCTTTCTTT
v_call: TRBV6-1; d_call: -; clone_size: -; j_call: TRBJ1-2; cdr3_aa: CASSEGAGADGYTF; cdr3_nt: TGTGCCAGCAGTGAGGGGGCCGGCGCGGATGGCTACACCTTC
v_call: TRBV28; d_call: -; clone_size: once; j_call: TRBJ2-7; cdr3_aa: CASSLGISYEQYF; cdr3_nt: TGTGCCAGCAGTTTAGGCATATCCTACGAGCAGTACTTC
v_call: TRBV10-1; d_call: TRBD2; clone_size: -; j_call: TRBJ2-5; cdr3_aa: CASSAPGLAGGETQYF; cdr3_nt: TGCGCCAGCAGTGCCCCGGGACTAGCGGGAGGAGAGACCCAGTACTTC
v_call: TRBV19; d_call: -; clone_size: -; j_call: TRBJ2-3; cdr3_aa: CASRGGRVGDTQYF; cdr3_nt: TGTGCCAGTAGAGGCGGAAGGGTAGGGGATACGCAGTATTTT
v_call: TRBV28; d_call: TRBD1; clone_size: -; j_call: TRBJ2-2; cdr3_aa: CASISPGQGVIGELFF; cdr3_nt: TGTGCCAGCATCTCACCGGGACAGGGAGTTATCGGGGAGCTGTTTTTT
v_call: TRBV7-8; d_call: -; clone_size: -; j_call: TRBJ2-2; cdr3_aa: CASSFFVGANTGELFF; cdr3_nt: TGTGCCAGCAGCTTTTTCGTGGGCGCGAACACCGGGGAGCTGTTTTTT
v_call: TRBV27; d_call: TRBD1; clone_size: -; j_call: TRBJ2-2; cdr3_aa: CASRAGQGVTGELFF; cdr3_nt: TGTGCCAGCAGAGCCGGACAGGGGGTAACCGGGGAGCTGTTTTTT
v_call: TRBV5-1; d_call: -; clone_size: -; j_call: TRBJ2-7; cdr3_aa: CASSLVSGDYEQYF; cdr3_nt: TGCGCCAGCAGCTTGGTTTCCGGGGACTACGAGCAGTACTTC
v_call: TRBV5-6; d_call: TRBD1; clone_size: -; j_call: TRBJ2-7; cdr3_aa: CASSRQGYSYEQYF; cdr3_nt: TGTGCCAGCAGCAGACAGGGATACTCCTACGAGCAGTACTTC
v_call: TRBV30; d_call: -; clone_size: -; j_call: TRBJ2-7; cdr3_aa: CAWSLGGAGLYEQYF; cdr3_nt: TGTGCCTGGAGTCTAGGGGGCGCGGGACTCTACGAGCAGTACTTC
v_call: TRBV6-5; d_call: TRBD2; clone_size: -; j_call: TRBJ2-7; cdr3_aa: CASRRTSGSYEQYF; cdr3_nt: TGTGCCAGCAGGAGGACTAGCGGCTCCTACGAGCAGTACTTC
v_call: TRBV28; d_call: TRBD2; clone_size: -; j_call: TRBJ2-7; cdr3_aa: CASSLAGVYEQYF; cdr3_nt: TGTGCCAGCAGTTTGGCGGGGGTTTACGAGCAGTACTTC
v_call: TRBV28; d_call: TRBD2; clone_size: -; j_call: TRBJ2-7; cdr3_aa: CASNGLAYEQYF; cdr3_nt: TGTGCCAGCAACGGACTAGCATACGAGCAGTACTTC
v_call: TRBV7-9; d_call: TRBD1; clone_size: -; j_call: TRBJ1-5; cdr3_aa: CASSLTGENQPQHF; cdr3_nt: TGTGCCAGCAGCTTGACAGGGGAAAATCAGCCCCAGCATTTT
v_call: TRBV28; d_call: -; clone_size: -; j_call: TRBJ2-7; cdr3_aa: CASNGTPYEQYF; cdr3_nt: TGTGCCAGCAACGGGACCCCCTACGAGCAGTACTTC
v_call: TRBV5-6; d_call: -; clone_size: -; j_call: TRBJ2-3; cdr3_aa: CASSLSGSGTDTQYF; cdr3_nt: TGTGCCAGCAGCTTGTCCGGGAGTGGCACAGATACGCAGTATTTT
v_call: TRBV7-6; d_call: TRBD2; clone_size: -; j_call: TRBJ2-7; cdr3_aa: CASSHKTSGTYEQYF; cdr3_nt: TGTGCCAGCAGCCATAAGACTAGCGGAACCTACGAGCAGTACTTC